This is a list of T cell receptor beta chains from one sample in a study of blood T cell repertoires in COVID-19. The method was immunoSEQ multiplex PCR; TCRdb's version includes in-frame clones alone and lacks a portion of them. The data show 250,000 to 400,000 clones, roughly nine tenths seen once. Sequenced: PBMCs or T cells enriched from blood (not recorded which). The receptors shown here come from a man aged 55 to 70 who had recovered from COVID-19. The CDR3 runs from the conserved cysteine through the conserved F or W. Each record gives: D gene, J gene, V gene, clone size, CDR3 DNA, CDR3 protein. A D gene is named only where the DNA matches it firmly. Clone size is given for some rows only: seen once, a few or many times, or a class if the clone is expanded.

>NA|TRBJ1-5|TRBV19|NA
TGTGCCAGTAGTATAGATCTCCGAGTCATACGCAATCAGCCCCAGCATTTT
CASSIDLRVIRNQPQHF
>TRBD2|TRBJ2-1|TRBV5-1|NA
TGCGCCAGCAGCTTAGTGGCTAGCGGGGATGAGCAGTTCTTC
CASSLVASGDEQFF
>NA|TRBJ1-2|TRBV12-3/TRBV12-4|NA
TGTGCCAGCAGTACGGGAACCTTCTATGGCTACACCTTC
CASSTGTFYGYTF
>TRBD1|TRBJ1-3|TRBV28|NA
TGTGCCAGCAGCTCGACAGGGGCAGGCTCTGGAAACACCATATATTTT
CASSSTGAGSGNTIYF
>NA|TRBJ2-7|TRBV6-2/TRBV6-3|NA
TGTGCCAGCAGCATACAGGGCTACGAGCAGTACTTC
CASSIQGYEQYF
>TRBD1|TRBJ1-2|TRBV5-1|once
TGCGCCAGCAGCTTGGGGACAGGCTATGGCTACACCTTC
CASSLGTGYGYTF
>TRBD1|TRBJ2-3|TRBV4-1|once
TGCGCCAGCAGCCAGAAGGACAGGGGGGGGACAGATACGCAGTATTTT
CASSQKDRGGTDTQYF
>TRBD1|TRBJ1-2|TRBV29-1|once
TGCAGCGTCGACAGGGGGCTAGGGTATGGCTACACCTTC
CSVDRGLGYGYTF
>TRBD2|TRBJ2-1|TRBV2|NA
TGTGCCAGCAGTCACAAGGGTACTAGCGGAAGTAGAGATGAGCAGTTCTTC
CASSHKGTSGSRDEQFF
>TRBD1|TRBJ1-6|TRBV28|NA
TGTGCCAGCAGATCGGGACAGACTAATTCACCCCTCCACTTT
CASRSGQTNSPLHF
>TRBD1|TRBJ1-5|TRBV27|NA
TGTGCCAGCAGGCAGGGGGCGCGGGTCGGTCAGCCCCAGCATTTT
CASRQGARVGQPQHF
>TRBD2|TRBJ2-5|TRBV9|NA
TGTGCCAGCAGCGGATCTAGCGGGGGATCCCAAGAGACCCAGTACTTC
CASSGSSGGSQETQYF
>NA|TRBJ1-1|TRBV19|NA
TGTGCCAGTAGCGAAGGGGTTCGTATGAACACTGAAGCTTTCTTT
CASSEGVRMNTEAFF
>TRBD1|TRBJ2-7|TRBV12-3/TRBV12-4|NA
TGTGCCAGCAGTTTTGGGACAGGGAGCGAGCAGTACTTC
CASSFGTGSEQYF